This TCR beta chain was documented in a study of regulatory T cells in long-lasting Graves disease. Building of the TCR beta libraries involved iRepertoire HTBI primers and Arm-PCR of CDR3 regions. TCRdb ran MiXCR on the multiplex PCR reads and lists one entry per CDR3 protein. Of 500,000 to 700,000 distinct CDR3 sequences listed, 15% to 20% are singletons. The time point here: newly diagnosed GD, antithyroid drugs for less than 3 months. RNA isolated from PBMCs was used to make the TCR library. The V gene's germline CDR1 is LGHDT and CDR2 YNNKEL (reference sequence). V lost 3 bases to trimming and J lost 8 bases, with 7 bases between them. The CDR3 spans 12 residues. The sample was also reused in another study, on T cells in Graves' hyperthyroidism and ophthalmopathy.

The chain combines TRBV3-1 with TRBJ2-2; D is perhaps TRBD2 (5 bases). The receptor was isolated from a woman aged 25-40 years with Graves disease. The input for sequencing was peripheral blood mononuclear cells (PBMCs), taken at new diagnosis, from a patient treated with antithyroid drugs. The CDR3 sequence is CASSQERGELFF. CDR3 nucleotides: TGTGCCAGCAGCCAGGAGCGGGGGGAGCTGTTTTTT. The variable domain in full, with the rest retrieved from reference TRBV3-1 and TRBJ2-2, is DTAVSQTPKYLVTQMGNDKSIKCEQNLGHDTMYWYKQDSKKFLKIMFSYNNKELIINETVPNRFSPKSPDKAHLNLHINSLELGDSAVYFCASSQERGELFFGEGSRLTVL.